Reported below is one T cell receptor (beta chain). This clonotype was detected a few times. No antigen is known for it. No base qualities exist here, and no much larger clone lies one base off it. This sample is part of a study of T cells after yellow fever vaccination (dated by TCRdb to between 2018 and 2021). With respect to the entire study: Libraries from fractions with low cell numbers were prepared with the SMART-Seq v4 Ultra Low Input RNA kit. To follow T-cell clones before and after primary and booster YFV17D yellow fever vaccination, bulk TCR alpha and beta repertoires were sequenced over time. Two healthy male donors, one aged 18 to 30 and one aged 30 to 39 years, made up the cohort. Blood was collected at multiple timepoints before and after primary and secondary immunization, and bulk PBMC replicates and cell subsets were isolated. General conclusions and limits of the study: Only a couple of donors were included in the study, so the extent to which the findings can be generalized is limited. The secondary T-cell response was found to be weaker but faster than the primary response, with a peak reached on day 5 rather than on day 15. A small share of clonotypes occurred in both CD4 and CD8 compartments, likely arising from convergent recombination. FACS-sorted repertoires could contain abundant contaminating clonotypes from the bulk population, so computational filtering was required. Most clones expanded after primary vaccination were re-detected after the booster (around 96% of CD4 and roughly 85% of CD8), suggesting broad memory maintenance.

The treatment or condition label here, explained by the study, means: live attenuated yellow fever vaccine strain. PBMCs were isolated from peripheral blood using a standard Ficoll-Paque protocol. CD4 and CD8 T-cell fractions were isolated with Dynabeads CD4 and CD8 positive selection kits. TriZol was used to extract RNA from bulk PBMCs, from CD4 and CD8 fractions, and from dextramer-positive and dextramer-negative fractions. TCR cDNA was synthesized by 5'RACE template switching, which introduced a universal primer site and unique molecular identifiers. Priming for cDNA synthesis came from both the TCR alpha and TCR beta constant segments. Library amplification involved two PCR steps, and the second step added sample barcodes and sequencing adapters. Sequencing of libraries was done on Illumina HiSeq 2500 (2x100 bp) or NovaSeq (2x150 bp). In the paper's pipeline: MIGEC handled demultiplexing of reads and collapsing into UMI consensus sequences, while MiXCR performed V(D)J alignment. Vaccine-responding clonotypes were defined with edgeR using replicate PBMC samples, requiring FDR below 0.01 and a log2 fold change above 5 up to day 15. Bulk clonotypes were assigned CD4 or CD8 identity according to which sequenced CD4 or CD8 repertoire held them at higher abundance. TCRdb passed the public sequencing reads through fastp at Q25 and MiXCR, retaining productive beta sequences. Each record represents a unique CDR3 protein, reported with the most common genes and DNA among its rows. The V and J calls shown here were made by TCRdb, not taken from the authors' results. The sample data list 170,000 or so distinct CDR3 sequences, and roughly 6.2% of these were observed just once. The top ten clonotypes cover roughly 3% of the sample.

The sequences come from CD4+ T cells sorted from PBMCs, collected on the day of the first yellow fever vaccination. The source of this sequence is a man aged 18 to 30 who received the YFV17D yellow fever vaccine.

The CDR3 here reads CASSLVLFTGELFF. The sequence in DNA is TGTGCCAGCAGCTTGGTTCTGTTCACCGGGGAGCTGTTTTTT. Here the chain combines TRBV5-6 and TRBJ2-2, with an unclear D gene assignment. Trimming at the junction amounts to 0 bases on V and 4 bases on J, and the germline ends lie 7 bases apart. The CDR3 starts with the cysteine, ends with the phenylalanine, and has 14 residues. Just the 42-base CDR3 DNA is kept, in frame starting at base 1. Sequences SGHDT (CDR1) and YYEEEE (CDR2) are obtained from the germline V gene. The entire variable domain, with the stretches around the CDR3 drawn from the reference TRBV5-6 and TRBJ2-2 proteins, is DAGVTQSPTHLIKTRGQQVTLRCSPKSGHDTVSWYQQALGQGPQFIFQYYEEEERQRGNFPDRFSGHQFPNYSSELNVNALLLGDSALYLCASSLVLFTGELFFGEGSRLTVL.